These 7 T cell receptor beta chains were sequenced from one sample in a study of T cell changes during pregnancy in multiple sclerosis. Only in-frame clones appear in the TCRdb table, and some are missing; sequencing was by immunoSEQ multiplex PCR. Among 36,000 or so clones listed, about 88% were seen once. Material: CD8+ T cells from peripheral blood mononuclear cells, obtained in the third trimester of pregnancy. The receptors shown here come from a female donor with multiple sclerosis, enrolled in a pregnancy study.

The chain couples TRBV13 to TRBJ1-1; TRBD1 is a possible D gene (6 bases). With 5 bases removed from V and 1 base from J, the gap between germline ends came to 11 bases. The CDR3 is 14 residues long. Germline V gene sequence: CDR1 PRHDT, CDR2 FYEKMQ (reference sequence). CDR3 in amino acids: CASSPRTENTEAFF. CDR3 sequence (DNA): TGTGCCAGCAGCCCCAGGACAGAGAACACTGAAGCTTTCTTT.

This chain joins TRBV4-1 and TRBJ2-7, with 10 bases matching TRBD2. V was pared by 3 bases and J by 3 bases, with 5 bases of the junction left unmatched. Germline V lookup: CDR1 MGHRA, CDR2 YSYEKL. The CDR3 loop spans 15 amino acids. The CDR3 reads CASSHGTSVIYEQYF. The CDR3 coding sequence is TGCGCCAGCAGCCACGGGACTAGCGTGATCTACGAGCAGTACTTC.

The chain is built from TRBV7-8 and TRBJ2-7, with TRBD2 as a possible D gene (6 bases). CDR1 is SGHVS, CDR2 FQNEAQ, per germline. Trimming removed 5 bases at V and 0 bases at J, with 17 bases between. The CDR3 consists of 16 residues. Written as DNA, the CDR3 is TGTGCCAGCAGCCCCCATGTGGGGGGTAGCTCCTACGAGCAGTACTTC. The encoded protein is CASSPHVGGSSYEQYF. The variable domain in full, with the rest retrieved from reference TRBV7-8 and TRBJ2-7, is GAGVSQSPRYKVAKRGQDVALRCDPISGHVSLFWYQQALGQGPEFLTYFQNEAQLDKSGLPSDRFFAERPEGSVSTLKIQRTQQEDSAVYLCASSPHVGGSSYEQYFGPGTRLTVT.

The V call is TRBV5-6, the J call TRBJ1-3, with 7 bases aligning to TRBD1. Germline lookup yields CDR1 SGHDT and CDR2 YYEEEE. V lost 4 bases and J lost 1; bases outside the gene matches: 2. This CDR3 is built from 14 residues. The CDR3 DNA sequence: TGTGCCAGCAGCGCAGGGGGTTCTGGAAACACCATATATTTT. It is translated as CASSAGGSGNTIYF.

CDR3 in DNA: TGTGCCAGCAGCCAACCTCAGGGCTCGGATGGCTACACCTTC. Translating gives CASSQPQGSDGYTF. The J gene is TRBJ1-2, the V gene TRBV4-2; a weak D match, TRBD1 (5 bases). From germline, CDR1 is LGHNA and CDR2 YNFKEQ. The CDR3 contains 14 residues. Deletions cut 2 bases from V and 6 bases from J, with 13 bases between.

This clone was found once. This chain uses TRBV6-4 with TRBJ2-3, with D perhaps matching TRBD2 (6 bases). Germline V gene data show CDR1 as MRHNA and CDR2 as SNTAGT. The CDR3 loop spans 14 amino acids. V shed 4 bases and J shed 2 bases, with 10 bases lying between them. The CDR3 here is CASSGGRDTDTQYF. CDR3 DNA: TGTGCCAGCAGTGGAGGGCGGGACACAGATACGCAGTATTTT.

The V gene is TRBV19, the J gene TRBJ1-2; D ambiguous. The CDR3 totals 13 residues. The germline gives CDR1 LNHDA, CDR2 SQIVND (reference sequence). Trimming left V 1 base short and J 6 bases short, with 9 bases between. The chain's CDR3 is CASSIGGRDGYTF. CDR3 nucleotide sequence: TGTGCCAGTAGTATAGGAGGGAGGGATGGCTACACCTTC.